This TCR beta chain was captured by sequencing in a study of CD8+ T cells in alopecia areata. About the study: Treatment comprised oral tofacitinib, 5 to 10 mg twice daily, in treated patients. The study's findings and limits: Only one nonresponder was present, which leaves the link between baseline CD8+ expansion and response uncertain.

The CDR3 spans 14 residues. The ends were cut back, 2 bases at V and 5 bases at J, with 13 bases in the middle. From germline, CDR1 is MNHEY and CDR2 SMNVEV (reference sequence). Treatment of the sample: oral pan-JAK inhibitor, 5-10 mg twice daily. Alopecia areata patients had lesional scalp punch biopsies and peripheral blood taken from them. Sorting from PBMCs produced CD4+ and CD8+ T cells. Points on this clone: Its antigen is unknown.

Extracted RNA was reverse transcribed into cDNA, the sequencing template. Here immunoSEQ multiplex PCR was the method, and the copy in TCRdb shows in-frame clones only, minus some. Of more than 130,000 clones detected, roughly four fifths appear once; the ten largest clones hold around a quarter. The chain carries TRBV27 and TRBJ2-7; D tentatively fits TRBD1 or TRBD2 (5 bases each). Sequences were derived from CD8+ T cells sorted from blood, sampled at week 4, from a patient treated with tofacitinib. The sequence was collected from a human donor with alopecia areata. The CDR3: CASSLIGAGNEQYF. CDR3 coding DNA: TGTGCCAGCAGTTTAATCGGGGCCGGGAACGAGCAGTACTTC.